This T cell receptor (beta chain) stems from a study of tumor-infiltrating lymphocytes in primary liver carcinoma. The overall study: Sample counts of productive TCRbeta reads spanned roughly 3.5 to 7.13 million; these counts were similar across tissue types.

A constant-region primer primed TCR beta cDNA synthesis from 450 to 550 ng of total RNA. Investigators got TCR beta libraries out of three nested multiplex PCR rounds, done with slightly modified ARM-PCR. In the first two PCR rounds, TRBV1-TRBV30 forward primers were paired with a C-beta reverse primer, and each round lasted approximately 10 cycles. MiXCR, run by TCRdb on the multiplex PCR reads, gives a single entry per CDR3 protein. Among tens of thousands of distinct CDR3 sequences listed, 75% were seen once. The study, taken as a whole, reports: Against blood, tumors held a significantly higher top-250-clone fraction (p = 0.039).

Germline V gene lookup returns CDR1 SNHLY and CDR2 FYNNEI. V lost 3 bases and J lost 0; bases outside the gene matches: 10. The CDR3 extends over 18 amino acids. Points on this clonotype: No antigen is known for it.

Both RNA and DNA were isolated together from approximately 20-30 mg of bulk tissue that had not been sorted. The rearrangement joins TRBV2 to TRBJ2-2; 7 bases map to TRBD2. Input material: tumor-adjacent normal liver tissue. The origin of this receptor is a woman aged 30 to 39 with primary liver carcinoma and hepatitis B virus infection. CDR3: CASSDRGDVWTNTGELFF. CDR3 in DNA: TGTGCCAGCAGTGATCGGGGGGACGTTTGGACGAACACCGGGGAGCTGTTTTTT.